The rows below give T cell receptor beta chains drawn from one sample of a study of T cell changes during pregnancy in multiple sclerosis. The table came from immunoSEQ multiplex PCR; TCRdb's copy has only in-frame clones and leaves some out. This table holds under 130,000 clones, 80% to 95% found once. Source: peripheral blood, taken after pregnancy. These receptors were taken from a female donor with multiple sclerosis, enrolled in a pregnancy study. The CDR3 runs from the conserved cysteine through the conserved F or W. The D gene is left open where the match is weak. Some rows have no size entry. The others give once, few or many, or a class for an expanded clone.

d_call: TRBD2
clone_size: -
j_call: TRBJ2-3
v_call: TRBV27
cdr3_nt: TGTGCCAGCAGTTTATCGATAGCGGGGGGGAGGACAGATACGCAGTATTTT
cdr3_aa: CASSLSIAGGRTDTQYF

d_call: TRBD1
clone_size: -
j_call: TRBJ1-2
v_call: TRBV7-8
cdr3_nt: TGTGCCAGCAGCTTAGCCAAACCCTGGGACAGGGGCAAAACGGGCCTAGGTGGCTACACCTTC
cdr3_aa: CASSLAKPWDRGKTGLGGYTF

d_call: -
clone_size: -
j_call: TRBJ2-5
v_call: TRBV11-2
cdr3_nt: TGTGCCAGCAGCCCAGAGGCGGGGACCCAAGAGACCCAGTACTTC
cdr3_aa: CASSPEAGTQETQYF

d_call: -
clone_size: -
j_call: TRBJ1-4
v_call: TRBV6-5
cdr3_nt: TGTGCCAGCAGCCCAGGGAAATTGCGTAGGGAAAAACTGTTTTTT
cdr3_aa: CASSPGKLRREKLFF

d_call: TRBD1
clone_size: few
j_call: TRBJ1-5
v_call: TRBV7-9
cdr3_nt: TGTGCCAGCAGCATAGGGACAGTTAGCAATCAGCCCCAGCATTTT
cdr3_aa: CASSIGTVSNQPQHF

d_call: -
clone_size: -
j_call: TRBJ1-1
v_call: TRBV6-1
cdr3_nt: TGTGCCAGCAGTGTAACCAGGGGCCCGAACACTGAAGCTTTCTTT
cdr3_aa: CASSVTRGPNTEAFF

d_call: -
clone_size: -
j_call: TRBJ2-1
v_call: TRBV27
cdr3_nt: TGTGCCAGCAGAAGGGGGGGACCCCTTTCGGCGAATGAGCAGTTCTTC
cdr3_aa: CASRRGGPLSANEQFF

d_call: TRBD2
clone_size: -
j_call: TRBJ2-3
v_call: TRBV7-3
cdr3_nt: TGTGCCAGCAGCTTAACGTCGGTAGCGGGGGGGAGCACAGATACGCAGTATTTT
cdr3_aa: CASSLTSVAGGSTDTQYF

d_call: -
clone_size: -
j_call: TRBJ2-7
v_call: TRBV5-6
cdr3_nt: TGTGCCAGCAGCGCCCTGATGGGGGGGGCGGCCTACGAGCAGTACTTC
cdr3_aa: CASSALMGGAAYEQYF

d_call: TRBD1
clone_size: -
j_call: TRBJ1-1
v_call: TRBV2
cdr3_nt: TGTGCCAGCAGAGCAGGGGGCGCGGAGACTGAAGCTTTCTTT
cdr3_aa: CASRAGGAETEAFF

d_call: TRBD1
clone_size: once
j_call: TRBJ1-2
v_call: TRBV19
cdr3_nt: TGTGCCAGTAGTCACAATTCCGGGACAGCTCACTATGGCTACACCTTC
cdr3_aa: CASSHNSGTAHYGYTF

d_call: TRBD1
clone_size: -
j_call: TRBJ1-1
v_call: TRBV5-1
cdr3_nt: TGCGCCAGCAGCCCGGACAGGGGGGACACTGAAGCTTTCTTT
cdr3_aa: CASSPDRGDTEAFF

d_call: -
clone_size: once
j_call: TRBJ1-5
v_call: TRBV2
cdr3_nt: TGTGCCAGCAGTGGCCCCTCGACCCAGGGAGGGCAGCCCCAGCATTTT
cdr3_aa: CASSGPSTQGGQPQHF

d_call: TRBD2
clone_size: -
j_call: TRBJ2-7
v_call: TRBV2
cdr3_nt: TGTGCCAGCAGACGAACTAGCGGGGGCTCTTCCTACGAGCAGTACTTC
cdr3_aa: CASRRTSGGSSYEQYF

d_call: TRBD2
clone_size: once
j_call: TRBJ2-7
v_call: TRBV11-2
cdr3_nt: TGTGCCAGCAGCTCAAAGGGACTAGCGGGGGGGAAGGGGGGGATCGAGCAGTACTTC
cdr3_aa: CASSSKGLAGGKGGIEQYF

d_call: TRBD2
clone_size: -
j_call: TRBJ2-1
v_call: TRBV5-5
cdr3_nt: TGTGCCAGCAGCTTTCGGGTAGCGGGGGGCCTGAGCTCCTACAATGAGCAGTTCTTC
cdr3_aa: CASSFRVAGGLSSYNEQFF

d_call: -
clone_size: -
j_call: TRBJ1-5
v_call: TRBV5-8
cdr3_nt: TGTGCCAGCAGCTTGGTGATACGGAACCGGAGGAGCAATCAGCCCCAGCATTTT
cdr3_aa: CASSLVIRNRRSNQPQHF

d_call: -
clone_size: -
j_call: TRBJ2-7
v_call: TRBV19
cdr3_nt: TGTGCCAGTAGTATATCGGGGAACTCCTACGAGCAGTACTTC
cdr3_aa: CASSISGNSYEQYF

d_call: -
clone_size: -
j_call: TRBJ2-3
v_call: TRBV5-4
cdr3_nt: TGTGCCAGCAGCTTGCGTATAGGCGGGGAAAGCACAGATACGCAGTATTTT
cdr3_aa: CASSLRIGGESTDTQYF

d_call: TRBD1
clone_size: -
j_call: TRBJ1-2
v_call: TRBV27
cdr3_nt: TGTGCCAGCAGTTTATCGGCCGGGACAGGTCCTTATGGCTACACCTTC
cdr3_aa: CASSLSAGTGPYGYTF

d_call: TRBD1
clone_size: -
j_call: TRBJ2-7
v_call: TRBV6-5
cdr3_nt: TGTGCCAGCAAACCGACAGGGAGTCGTTCCCAGTACTTC
cdr3_aa: CASKPTGSRSQYF

d_call: TRBD2
clone_size: -
j_call: TRBJ2-1
v_call: TRBV7-9
cdr3_nt: TGTGCCAGCAGCGGGGGGACCTCCGGGGGGAATGAGCAGTTCTTC
cdr3_aa: CASSGGTSGGNEQFF

d_call: -
clone_size: -
j_call: TRBJ2-5
v_call: TRBV5-4
cdr3_nt: TGTGCCAGCAGCTTGATTGATCAGTCACAAGAGACCCAGTACTTC
cdr3_aa: CASSLIDQSQETQYF

d_call: -
clone_size: -
j_call: TRBJ2-5
v_call: TRBV7-8
cdr3_nt: TGTGCCAGCAGGCTAGGCACAGGGACGGGAGAGACCCAGTACTTC
cdr3_aa: CASRLGTGTGETQYF

d_call: -
clone_size: once
j_call: TRBJ2-5
v_call: TRBV9
cdr3_nt: TGTGCCAGCAGCCCCCCCCACGGGCAAGAGACCCAGTACTTC
cdr3_aa: CASSPPHGQETQYF

d_call: TRBD2
clone_size: once
j_call: TRBJ2-5
v_call: TRBV7-2
cdr3_nt: TGTGCCAGCAGCCCCGTGCGCGGGACTAGCGGGGGGAGGCAAGAGACCCAGTACTTC
cdr3_aa: CASSPVRGTSGGRQETQYF

d_call: -
clone_size: -
j_call: TRBJ2-7
v_call: TRBV29-1
cdr3_nt: TGCAGCGTTTCCGGAGGGGACAGCGGGTACGAGCAGTACTTC
cdr3_aa: CSVSGGDSGYEQYF

d_call: TRBD1
clone_size: -
j_call: TRBJ2-7
v_call: TRBV19
cdr3_nt: TGTGCCAGTAGTATGGGACAGGGGTCGTCCTACGAGCAGTACTTC
cdr3_aa: CASSMGQGSSYEQYF

d_call: TRBD1
clone_size: once
j_call: TRBJ2-7
v_call: TRBV19
cdr3_nt: TGTGCCAGTAGTATCCGGGACAGGGGGTACGAGCAGTACTTC
cdr3_aa: CASSIRDRGYEQYF

d_call: -
clone_size: -
j_call: TRBJ2-7
v_call: TRBV7-2
cdr3_nt: TGTGCCAGCAGCAAAGGGGTCGGGTCCTACGAGCAGTACTTC
cdr3_aa: CASSKGVGSYEQYF

d_call: TRBD1
clone_size: -
j_call: TRBJ2-7
v_call: TRBV7-2
cdr3_nt: TGTGCCAGCAGCGTGGACAGGGCGAGAGACGAGCAGTACTTC
cdr3_aa: CASSVDRARDEQYF

d_call: TRBD1
clone_size: -
j_call: TRBJ2-1
v_call: TRBV9
cdr3_nt: TGTGCCAGCAGCACTCCCCGGGACAGGGTATCCTCCTACAATGAGCAGTTCTTC
cdr3_aa: CASSTPRDRVSSYNEQFF

d_call: -
clone_size: -
j_call: TRBJ1-2
v_call: TRBV7-2
cdr3_nt: TGTGCCAGCAGCCCTTCATTCGGGGGCTATGGCTACACCTTC
cdr3_aa: CASSPSFGGYGYTF

d_call: TRBD1
clone_size: -
j_call: TRBJ2-3
v_call: TRBV9
cdr3_nt: TGTGCCAGCAGCGTCAACCAGGGGGCGAGGGAAAAAACTGTGGATACGCAGTATTTT
cdr3_aa: CASSVNQGAREKTVDTQYF

d_call: TRBD1
clone_size: -
j_call: TRBJ1-5
v_call: TRBV6-1
cdr3_nt: TGTGCCAGCAGTGAAGGTATTAGGGGGCCTGGAGGCAATCAGCCCCAGCATTTT
cdr3_aa: CASSEGIRGPGGNQPQHF

d_call: TRBD1
clone_size: few
j_call: TRBJ1-6
v_call: TRBV28
cdr3_nt: TGTGCCAGCAGTCAACAACAGGGGTTGAATTCACCCCTCCACTTT
cdr3_aa: CASSQQQGLNSPLHF

d_call: -
clone_size: -
j_call: TRBJ1-1
v_call: TRBV4-1
cdr3_nt: TGCGCCAGCAGCCATTCGTGGGGAGGCACTGAAGCTTTCTTT
cdr3_aa: CASSHSWGGTEAFF

d_call: TRBD2
clone_size: -
j_call: TRBJ2-2
v_call: TRBV9
cdr3_nt: TGTGCCAGCAGCGGTGAAGCGGGGGGGCGCACCGGGGAGCTGTTTTTT
cdr3_aa: CASSGEAGGRTGELFF

d_call: TRBD2
clone_size: -
j_call: TRBJ2-1
v_call: TRBV5-1
cdr3_nt: TGCGCCAGCCTGACTAGCGGGGGGCATGAGCAGTTCTTC
cdr3_aa: CASLTSGGHEQFF

d_call: TRBD1
clone_size: -
j_call: TRBJ1-1
v_call: TRBV4-1
cdr3_nt: TGCGCCAGCAGCATAGGACAGGGGGCGGCCACTGAAGCTTTCTTT
cdr3_aa: CASSIGQGAATEAFF

d_call: -
clone_size: -
j_call: TRBJ1-2
v_call: TRBV6-5
cdr3_nt: TGTGCCAGCAGTTACTTCCCCATAGGACCGGGGTATGGCTACACCTTC
cdr3_aa: CASSYFPIGPGYGYTF

d_call: -
clone_size: -
j_call: TRBJ1-5
v_call: TRBV4-1
cdr3_nt: TGCGCCAGCAGCCCTATCTTCGGCAGCGAGCCCCAGCATTTT
cdr3_aa: CASSPIFGSEPQHF

d_call: -
clone_size: -
j_call: TRBJ1-4
v_call: TRBV5-1
cdr3_nt: TGCGCCAGCAGCAGAGGACCGGGACAAGGCACAACTAATGAAAAACTGTTTTTT
cdr3_aa: CASSRGPGQGTTNEKLFF

d_call: -
clone_size: -
j_call: TRBJ1-5
v_call: TRBV6-5
cdr3_nt: TGTGCCAGCACCCCCGGGGGGATCGATCAGCCCCAGCATTTT
cdr3_aa: CASTPGGIDQPQHF

d_call: TRBD1
clone_size: -
j_call: TRBJ2-7
v_call: TRBV5-5
cdr3_nt: TGTGCCAGCAGCCTGTCGGGACAGGGGACGTACGAGCAGTACTTC
cdr3_aa: CASSLSGQGTYEQYF

d_call: TRBD2
clone_size: once
j_call: TRBJ2-7
v_call: TRBV4-2
cdr3_nt: TGTGCCAGCAGCCAAGATAGGGGAGACGGACTAGCGGGGGGGTTATACGAGCAGTACTTC
cdr3_aa: CASSQDRGDGLAGGLYEQYF

d_call: TRBD2
clone_size: -
j_call: TRBJ2-3
v_call: TRBV6-5
cdr3_nt: TGTGCCAGCAGTAGCGGGGGGACAGATACGCAGTATTTT
cdr3_aa: CASSSGGTDTQYF

d_call: -
clone_size: -
j_call: TRBJ2-7
v_call: TRBV6-1
cdr3_nt: TGTGCCAGCAAATCGACAGGAGCCTACGAGCAGTACTTC
cdr3_aa: CASKSTGAYEQYF

d_call: -
clone_size: -
j_call: TRBJ2-6
v_call: TRBV9
cdr3_nt: TGTGCCAGCAGCGCCGACGCGACAGTTGCCGGGGCCAACGTCCTGACTTTC
cdr3_aa: CASSADATVAGANVLTF

d_call: TRBD1
clone_size: few
j_call: TRBJ1-6
v_call: TRBV5-1
cdr3_nt: TGCGCCAGCAGCTTTGGGACAGGAGCCTATAATTCACCCCTCCACTTT
cdr3_aa: CASSFGTGAYNSPLHF

d_call: -
clone_size: -
j_call: TRBJ2-2
v_call: TRBV5-1
cdr3_nt: TGCGCCAGCAGCTTGGAACCCCCGGGAGTAGCCACCGGGGAGCTGTTTTTT
cdr3_aa: CASSLEPPGVATGELFF

d_call: -
clone_size: -
j_call: TRBJ1-1
v_call: TRBV11-2
cdr3_nt: TGTGCCAGCAGCTTTTCCCGTATGAACACTGAAGCTTTCTTT
cdr3_aa: CASSFSRMNTEAFF

d_call: -
clone_size: -
j_call: TRBJ1-4
v_call: TRBV11-2
cdr3_nt: TGTGCCAGCAGCTTGTCGACTAATGAAAAACTGTTTTTT
cdr3_aa: CASSLSTNEKLFF

d_call: -
clone_size: few
j_call: TRBJ1-5
v_call: TRBV19
cdr3_nt: TGTGCCAGTAGTTTCCTGGGGCAGGCGCCCCAGCATTTT
cdr3_aa: CASSFLGQAPQHF

d_call: TRBD1
clone_size: once
j_call: TRBJ2-3
v_call: TRBV4-2
cdr3_nt: TGTGCCAGCAGCCAAGATTTGACAGGGGGCTATACCGGGGATACGCAGTATTTT
cdr3_aa: CASSQDLTGGYTGDTQYF

d_call: -
clone_size: -
j_call: TRBJ2-5
v_call: TRBV14
cdr3_nt: TGTGCCAGCAGCCAAGAAATCCCCAGGAAAGAGACCCAGTACTTC
cdr3_aa: CASSQEIPRKETQYF

d_call: -
clone_size: -
j_call: TRBJ2-1
v_call: TRBV15
cdr3_nt: TGTGCCACCAGCACCCAGGGGTGGAATGAGCAGTTCTTC
cdr3_aa: CATSTQGWNEQFF

d_call: TRBD2
clone_size: -
j_call: TRBJ2-5
v_call: TRBV6-5
cdr3_nt: TGTGCCACCTCCCCGGGACTAGGGTTCTGGGAGACCCAGTACTTC
cdr3_aa: CATSPGLGFWETQYF

d_call: TRBD1
clone_size: -
j_call: TRBJ2-7
v_call: TRBV6-1
cdr3_nt: TGTGCCAGCAGTTCCCCCGGGACAGGGGAGGTCGAGCAGTACTTC
cdr3_aa: CASSSPGTGEVEQYF